Each of the 25 T cell receptor beta chains below was sequenced from the same sample in a study of CD8+ T cells in alopecia areata. Extracted RNA was reverse transcribed, and the resulting cDNA served as sequencing template. The table came from immunoSEQ multiplex PCR; TCRdb's copy has only in-frame clones and leaves some out. The sample includes 150,000 or so clones, 87% seen only once; the top ten take more than 12%. The sequences come from CD8+ T cells sorted from blood, collected at week 0. The source is a human donor with alopecia areata.

The chain joins TRBV29-1 to TRBJ2-1; D is possibly TRBD2 (6 bases). V shed 3 bases and J shed 1 base, with 13 bases lying between them. CDR3 length equals 15 residues. Germline assignment: CDR1 SQVTM and CDR2 ANQGSEA. DNA of the CDR3: TGCAGCGTTGAGCCTAGCGATCAATCCTACAATGAGCAGTTCTTC. Protein: CSVEPSDQSYNEQFF.

This chain uses TRBV10-3 with TRBJ2-7; tentatively, D is TRBD2 (5 bases). From germline, CDR1 is ENHRY and CDR2 SYGVKD. The CDR3 consists of 15 residues. V dropped 3 bases and J dropped 7 bases, with 19 bases sitting between them. The CDR3 protein is CAISDSERLTGEQYF. DNA of the CDR3: TGTGCCATCAGTGACTCCGAAAGGCTTACGGGGGAGCAGTACTTC.

This clone occurred once. Its ends do not fully match the called genes, so a read error is possible. This chain joins TRBV6-5 and TRBJ2-1; D is possibly TRBD1 or TRBD2 (5 bases each). From germline, CDR1 is MNHEY and CDR2 SVGAGI. The length of the CDR3 is 12 residues. CDR3 nucleotides: TGTGCCAGCAGTTTTGATGGGGGAAACTACATCTTC. The encoded protein is CASSFDGGNYIF.

This clone was observed a few times. The chain links TRBV29-1 to TRBJ2-3; 9 nucleotides agree with TRBD2. J was trimmed by 3 bases and V by 3 bases; bases with no gene match: 4. The germline V gene encodes CDR1 SQVTM and CDR2 ANQGSEA. The CDR3 is 14 residues long. CDR3: CSVDASGATDTQYF. CDR3 DNA: TGCAGCGTTGACGCTAGCGGGGCAACAGATACGCAGTATTTT.

The chain uses TRBV7-3 and TRBJ2-3, with D unclear. The germline gives CDR1 SGHTA, CDR2 FQGTGA. The CDR3 length is 13 residues. V lost 1 base, J lost 0 bases, and 2 bases lay in between. The DNA of the CDR3 is TGTGCCAGCAGCTTAATTAGCACAGATACGCAGTATTTT. This sequence encodes CASSLISTDTQYF.

The V call is TRBV30, the J call TRBJ2-7; D is perhaps TRBD1 or TRBD2 (5 bases each). CDR1 is GTSNPN and CDR2 is SVGIG in the germline V gene (reference sequence). V was pared by 0 bases and J by 5 bases, with 11 bases between. The CDR3 sequence is 13 residues long. In DNA form, the CDR3 reads TGTGCCTGGAGTGTCACGGGACCCCACGAGCAGTACTTC. Protein sequence: CAWSVTGPHEQYF.

CDR3 amino acids: CASSLSNGYEQYF. Here the CDR3 DNA reads TGTGCCAGCAGTTTAAGTAACGGCTACGAGCAGTACTTC. This rearrangement joins TRBV27 to TRBJ2-7, with D unclear. Per germline, CDR1 MNHEY and CDR2 SMNVEV (reference sequence). The length of the CDR3 is 13 residues. V was pared by 2 bases and J by 3 bases, with 8 bases between.

The V and J genes are TRBV25-1 and TRBJ2-1, with 11 nucleotides matching TRBD1. J gave up 8 bases and V 4 bases, and 13 bases lay outside the gene matches. Germline V gene sequence: CDR1 MGHDK, CDR2 SYGVNS. This CDR3 has 17 residues. CDR3 sequence: CASSGTGGPGVVDEQFF. CDR3 DNA sequence: TGTGCCAGCAGTGGGACAGGGGGCCCGGGAGTTGTGGATGAGCAGTTCTTC.

This chain joins TRBV27 and TRBJ2-7, with D tentatively TRBD1 (5 bases). V dropped 3 bases and J dropped 0 bases, with 12 bases sitting between them. CDR3 length: 15 residues. Germline V gene lookup returns CDR1 MNHEY and CDR2 SMNVEV (reference sequence). This CDR3 is CASSFPGRSSYEQYF. For the CDR3, the DNA is TGTGCCAGCAGTTTCCCAGGGCGAAGCTCCTACGAGCAGTACTTC.

V is TRBV2 and J is TRBJ2-2; 7 bases align to TRBD2. Germline V gene lookup returns CDR1 SNHLY and CDR2 FYNNEI. The CDR3 has 15 amino acids. J gave up 2 bases and V 10 bases, and 10 bases lay outside the gene matches. For the CDR3, the DNA is TGTGCCACGGTCGGTGGCGGGAGTAACACCGGGGAGCTGTTTTTT. Its translation: CATVGGGSNTGELFF. Full variable domain (missing parts from reference TRBV2 and TRBJ2-2): EPEVTQTPSHQVTQMGQEVILRCVPISNHLYFYWYRQILGQKVEFLVSFYNNEISEKSEIFDDQFSVERPDGSNFTLKIRSTKLEDSAMYFCATVGGGSNTGELFFGEGSRLTVL.

V is TRBV19 and J is TRBJ2-5; 9 bases line up with TRBD1. Looked up from germline, CDR1 is LNHDA and CDR2 is SQIVND (reference sequence). With V trimmed by 5 bases and J by 2 bases, 12 bases remained unmatched. CDR3 length equals 17 residues. This CDR3 reads CASSPPTRGTGQETQYF. The CDR3 DNA sequence: TGTGCCAGTAGTCCCCCTACCCGCGGGACAGGGCAAGAGACCCAGTACTTC. The full variable domain, its missing parts supplied by reference TRBV19 and TRBJ2-5, is DGGITQSPKYLFRKEGQNVTLSCEQNLNHDAMYWYRQDPGQGLRLIYYSQIVNDFQKGDIAEGYSVSREKKESFPLTVTSAQKNPTAFYLCASSPPTRGTGQETQYFGPGTRLLVL.

Concerning this clone: A read error may produce the germline difference seen at one junction end. The rearrangement joins TRBV7-6 to TRBJ2-7, with D maybe TRBD2 (5 bases). The CDR3 covers 15 residues. Germline CDR1 and CDR2: SGHVS and FNYEAQ. The CDR3 reads CASSLASSRSSEQYF. CDR3 DNA: TGTGCCAGCAGCCTAGCCTCTTCACGGAGTAGCGAGCAGTACTTC.

The chain is built from TRBV19 and TRBJ2-1, with TRBD1 as a possible D gene (6 bases). V lost 3 bases to trimming and J lost 6 bases, with 15 bases between them. Germline-derived CDR1 and CDR2 are LNHDA and SQIVND (reference sequence). The CDR3 runs to 15 residues. This CDR3 is CASSIRDTRVNEQFF. As DNA, the CDR3 is TGTGCCAGTAGTATCCGGGACACTAGGGTCAATGAGCAGTTCTTC.

The gene calls are TRBV27 and TRBJ2-1; unclear D gene. This CDR3 contains 13 residues. Germline CDR1 MNHEY, CDR2 SMNVEV (reference sequence). With 3 bases removed from V and 7 bases from J, the gap between germline ends came to 10 bases. CDR3 nucleotide sequence: TGTGCCAGCAGTTTGCTGCAGATAAATGAGCAGTTCTTC. Residues: CASSLLQINEQFF.

The V and J genes are TRBV6-1 and TRBJ1-1; no clear D gene. CDR1 MNHNS and CDR2 SASEGT come from the germline V gene. This CDR3 has 13 amino acids. Between the trimmed V and J ends, which lost 0 bases and 7 bases, there was a span of 9 bases. CDR3 nucleotide sequence: TGTGCCAGCAGTGAAGCGGCAGAGGGTGAAGCTTTCTTT. This encodes CASSEAAEGEAFF.

The chain has TRBV9 and TRBJ1-1; 11 bases line up with TRBD1. Germline CDR1 SGDLS, CDR2 YYNGEE. The length of the CDR3 is 16 residues. The ends lost 0 bases at V and 3 bases at J; junction bases unmatched: 4. CDR3 protein: CASSVGTGGLYTEAFF. The DNA of the CDR3 is TGTGCCAGCAGCGTAGGGACAGGGGGCTTGTACACTGAAGCTTTCTTT.

DNA of the CDR3: TGTGCCAGCACCCTATCAGTCCCCTACGAGCAGTACTTC. It yields the protein CASTLSVPYEQYF. The chain combines TRBV6-1 with TRBJ2-7; D unresolved. The CDR3 consists of 13 residues. V dropped 7 bases and J dropped 2 bases, with 12 bases sitting between them. Germline V gene sequence: CDR1 MNHNS, CDR2 SASEGT.

The gene calls are TRBV19 and TRBJ1-6; 8 nucleotides match TRBD1. V was clipped by 9 bases and J by 2 bases; unmatched bases: 9. The germline gives CDR1 LNHDA, CDR2 SQIVND (reference sequence). The length of the CDR3 is 16 residues. CDR3 sequence (DNA): TGTGCCAGGCTGAACAGGGGGAGGACCTATAATTCACCCCTCCACTTT. This encodes CARLNRGRTYNSPLHF.

In this sample, this clone turned up once. The V and J genes are TRBV11-2 and TRBJ1-1; D call uncertain. Trimming pared 1 base from V and 2 bases from J, leaving 8 bases between. The CDR3 covers 14 residues. The V gene's germline CDR1 is SGHAT and CDR2 FQNNGV. CDR3 in amino acids: CASSLVGVNTEAFF. The CDR3 bases are TGTGCCAGCAGCTTAGTCGGGGTTAACACTGAAGCTTTCTTT.

The V gene is TRBV30, the J gene TRBJ2-3, with D unresolved. This CDR3 comprises 14 residues. V lost 4 bases and J 1 base, leaving 12 bases between the germline ends. CDR1 GTSNPN and CDR2 SVGIG come from the germline V gene (reference sequence). CDR3 in amino acids: CAWNLGSRTDTQYF. The DNA of the CDR3 is TGTGCCTGGAATTTAGGTAGCCGCACAGATACGCAGTATTTT.

The chain is built from TRBV29-1 and TRBJ1-2; D is perhaps TRBD1 (5 bases). This CDR3 has 15 amino acids. The germline V gene has CDR1 SQVTM and CDR2 ANQGSEA. Trimming cost V 5 bases and J 6 bases, with 22 bases left between them. CDR3 loop: CSVYLGRGQEDGYTF. CDR3 in DNA: TGCAGCGTTTATCTCGGTAGGGGCCAGGAGGATGGCTACACCTTC.

The gene calls are TRBV7-9 and TRBJ2-1; D remains ambiguous. Per the germline V gene, CDR1 is SEHNR and CDR2 is FQNEAQ (reference sequence). Between the trimmed V and J ends, which lost 5 bases and 10 bases, there was a span of 12 bases. The CDR3 loop spans 12 amino acids. CDR3 coding DNA: TGTGCCAGCAGCCCATATGCGGCGGAGCAGTTCTTC. This sequence encodes CASSPYAAEQFF.

This chain uses TRBV7-9 with TRBJ2-7; D is ambiguous. Trimming pared 2 bases from V and 6 bases from J, leaving 11 bases between. The length of the CDR3 is 13 residues. Germline V gene data show CDR1 as SEHNR and CDR2 as FQNEAQ (reference sequence). The CDR3 here is CASSLNARTEQYF. For the CDR3, the DNA is TGTGCCAGCAGCTTAAATGCCAGAACCGAGCAGTACTTC.

The chain links TRBV6-5 to TRBJ2-1, with 11 bases identical to TRBD2. This CDR3 region has 15 residues. The trim removed 5 bases at V and 2 bases at J, leaving 2 bases unmatched. Germline V lookup: CDR1 MNHEY, CDR2 SVGAGI. CDR3 in amino acids: CASSGGLAAYNEQFF. CDR3 coding DNA: TGTGCCAGCAGTGGGGGACTAGCGGCCTACAATGAGCAGTTCTTC.

In its sample, this clone was seen once. In DNA, the CDR3 is TGCGCCAGCAGCCAACTCGCCGGGGACGAGCAGTTCTTC. The encoded protein is CASSQLAGDEQFF. The rearrangement links TRBV4-1 to TRBJ2-1, with D tentatively TRBD1 or TRBD2 (5 bases each). Trimming left V 2 bases short and J 10 bases short, with 12 bases between. Germline V CDR1 and CDR2: MGHRA, YSYEKL. The CDR3 has 13 residues.